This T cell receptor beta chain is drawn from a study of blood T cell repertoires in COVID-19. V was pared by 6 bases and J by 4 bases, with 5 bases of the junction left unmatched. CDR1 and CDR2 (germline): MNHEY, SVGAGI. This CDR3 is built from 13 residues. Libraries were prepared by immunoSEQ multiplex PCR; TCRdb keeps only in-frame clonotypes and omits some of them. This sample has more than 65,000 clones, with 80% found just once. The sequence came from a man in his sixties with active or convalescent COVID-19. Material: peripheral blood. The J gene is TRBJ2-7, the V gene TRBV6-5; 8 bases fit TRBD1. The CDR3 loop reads CASRSWTGYEQYF. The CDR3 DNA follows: TGTGCCAGCAGATCCTGGACAGGGTACGAGCAGTACTTC.